The TCR beta chain under discussion was sequenced for a study of shared clonotypes between healthy human individuals (dated by TCRdb to about 2020). Regarding the research as a whole: The cohort included a few men and a couple of women between 18 and 49 years of age. For each donor, three plates each were used for CD4 naive and CD4 memory, two plates were used for CD8 naive, and one plate was used for CD8 memory. To estimate repertoire size and how much clonotype sharing occurs between individuals, the study deeply sequenced the blood TCR repertoires of 5 or 6 healthy adults. Libraries were prepared and TCR repertoires were sequenced by different laboratories using diverse techniques, in order to increase sequencing depth and limit assay-specific biases. Leukapheresis yielded between about 0.94 and 8.9 billion PBMCs per donor.

V loses 5 bases, J loses 0 bases, and the germline ends lie 5 bases apart. Including the terminal cysteine and phenylalanine, the CDR3 comprises 13 residues. Of the read, only the CDR3 DNA is kept; its 39 bases are in frame from base 1. The germline V gene (reference sequence) provides CDR1 LNHDA and CDR2 SQIVND. The donors were healthy, HIV-negative adults with no recently reported acute infections or vaccinations. Every donor was a Caucasian adult living in Nashville, Tennessee, USA. CD4+ T cells were enriched through magnetic negative selection, after which naive cells were positively selected on CD45RA and the remaining negative fraction served as the memory subset. After blood collection by leukapheresis, PBMCs were isolated using Ficoll-Histopaque density gradient centrifugation and then cryopreserved in the vapor phase of liquid nitrogen. Analytical flow cytometry was used to check the purity and quantity of each magnetically sorted T cell population. From each sorted fraction, genomic DNA was isolated and quantified by UV absorbance on a Nanodrop 2000c.

As regards this clone: Its antigen is not yet known. No base quality information exists; no much larger clone differs at one position. Other DNA sequences in the sample encode the same CDR3.

Using the deep immunoSEQ assay, TCR CDR3 regions were amplified from genomic DNA by multiplex PCR. Extracted genomic DNA from each cell subset was distributed evenly across all wells of several immunoSEQ 96-well plates, and each plate was treated as a replicate. For sorted subsets, approximately 210 ng genomic DNA, equal to about 30,000 T cell genomes, was loaded into each replicate PCR. Purified libraries were measured with a Qubit 3.0 fluorometer, size-checked on a Bioanalyzer 2100, and measured again with the KAPA Library Quantification kit. Every immunoSEQ 96-well plate was sequenced on a separate single-read 150-cycle Illumina NextSeq 550 flow cell. On the authors' methods: Because the immunoSEQ output included only junctional sequences and no quality scores, the filtering could not be the same as the filtering used for full-length reads. To assign V/J genes and CDR3, sequences were annotated using PyIR, a Python wrapper for IgBLAST v1.9, with IMGT germline references. Any read was removed if the V/J assignment was weak (E-value above 1e-6), the CDR3 was missing, or the read contained stop codons, out-of-frame junctions, or ambiguous translated residues. A V3J clonotype was defined by an identical inferred V gene, J gene, and CDR3 amino acid sequence. Percentage overlap between repertoires was computed as shared unique clonotypes divided by the size of the smaller repertoire. RTK rarefaction, the Chao1 estimator, and Recon v2.1 estimates of unobserved clonotypes were used to assess repertoire richness. For all TCRbeta clonotypes obtained by the gDNA method from a few donors, generation probabilities were computed with OLGA. Imported from immuneACCESS, the table was reduced by TCRdb to in-frame sequences with V and J called. These copies leave out some clones; in studies compared against another copy, an unresolved V gene accounts for under half, and the cause of the remainder is not known. That table gives V, J and clone size, and the DNA gave D and trimming. The sample table contains fewer than 1.6 million clones; only one count was recorded for approximately 98.5% of them. The ten biggest clones cover 0.36% of the sample.

Findings and caveats that apply to the study as a whole: Sampling was restricted to blood, and TCR repertoires in tissues likely differ from the TCR repertoires found in blood. Estimated clonotype richness was generally larger for naive than for memory subsets. Even with the large sequencing depth, rarefaction of the sorted-subset datasets indicated that sequencing was incomplete. Higher generation probabilities were observed for clonotypes shared by all four sorted-subset donors than for non-shared clonotypes. Based on pairwise subsampling, the degree of clonotype sharing among donors was expected to be affected by sequencing depth. Because the study included a small number of donors, the genetic and exposure-history diversity represented was limited. Across a handful of donors, around 5% of naive CD4, 3.5% of naive CD8, approximately 2.5% of memory CD4, and around 0.4% of memory CD8 clonotypes were shared.

The specimen was naive CD4+ T cells sorted from blood. Explained via the paper, the cell subset or site label denotes: CD45RA+ positively selected. This chain joins TRBV19 to TRBJ1-5; the D gene is unclear. This sequence originates from a man aged 30 to 39 in good health. In nucleotide form, the sequence is TGTGCCAGTAGTGCAGATAGCAATCAGCCCCAGCATTTT. It encodes CASSADSNQPQHF.